The T cell receptor (beta chain) described here comes from a study of T cell responses to AZD1222 COVID-19 vaccine. Points on this clone: What it recognizes is unknown.

The germline V and J ends were trimmed by 2 bases and 4 bases, with 8 bases remaining between them. Germline V gives CDR1 SGHDN, CDR2 FVKESK. This CDR3 contains 13 residues. Sequencing was performed with immunoSEQ multiplex PCR; in TCRdb, only in-frame clones are kept and a portion is missing. The table includes more than 150,000 clones, 80% to 90% detected once. Broader study findings: Clonal diversity may have been underestimated in mostly white British donors. At 160-218 and 743-854, vaccine-associated CD4 TCRs were dominant, and they spanned spike. There were repertoire samples only from the period after the peak T cell response. Variant regions that are unmutated are reportedly the target of nearly half of spike-specific TCRs.

This receptor was taken from an adult in good health. V is TRBV14 and J is TRBJ1-1, with D perhaps TRBD1 (5 bases). The sequences come from peripheral blood, collected on day 0 of AZD1222 vaccination. DNA for the CDR3: TGTGCCAGCAGCCAACAGGGAGGCACTGAAGCTTTCTTT. Its translation: CASSQQGGTEAFF.